This section outlines one TCR beta chain sequence together with its context. The antigen this receptor binds is unknown. No much larger clone exists at a distance of one base, and base qualities are not known. V is cut back by 5 bases and J by 6 bases, with 4 bases in the junction unmatched. CDR1 and CDR2, per the germline V gene, are SGHAT and FQNNGV. From its cysteine to its phenylalanine, the CDR3 spans 14 amino acids. Of the read, only the CDR3 DNA is kept; its 42 bases are in frame from base 1. This specimen comes from a study of blood T cell repertoires in COVID-19 (TCRdb year 2020). Turning to the overall study: Samples from collaborators originated in the United States, Italy and Spain and spanned both the acute and convalescent phases of COVID-19. Where HLA class I and class II types were available, the types were taken from metadata supplied by the sample provider, not from assay-based typing. Samples came from the ongoing ImmuneRACE study (first 160 participants) plus 1,254 subjects from 6 global collaborators. The dataset comprised deeply sampled blood TCRbeta repertoires from subjects exposed to, actively infected with, or recovered from COVID-19. The sample metadata nearly always contained a de-identified subject ID, COVID-19 status, age in years and sex. The repertoires were made available in a free public database intended to serve as a resource for research on the immune response to SARS-CoV-2. The material from the prospective study consisted of cDNA or gDNA derived from T cells, B-cell-depleted T cells, or PBMCs. The investigation overall reported the following: How much clinical and demographic metadata was included differed by source and by participant, and the metadata was provided uncurated.

TCRbeta CDR3 regions were amplified from genomic DNA using the immunoSEQ Assay, a bias-controlled multiplex PCR. The original methods were these. The number of nucleated cells in each sample was estimated by amplification of reference gene primers within the assay. To quantify the absolute abundance of each unique TCRbeta CDR3 rearrangement, sequence reads were collapsed and filtered. For each sample, productive Simpson clonality was calculated as the square root of Simpson's diversity index over productive rearrangements. Here the immuneACCESS table is served through TCRdb, limited to in-frame sequences with V and J called. Missing clones are a known gap in these copies; in checked studies unresolved V genes cover under half, and the rest lacks a known reason. Clonal size and the V and J genes are those of that table, whereas D and trimming came from the DNA. Present in this sample are approximately 210,000 clones, around 86% of which were seen just once. Roughly 10% of the sample belongs to the ten largest clones.

One collaborating source in Seattle enrolled patients while the patients were actively infected and followed the patients over time throughout the course of disease. Collaborating institutions collected whole blood in K2EDTA tubes following their own protocols. For TCRbeta analysis, collaborators shipped samples as frozen whole blood, isolated PBMCs, or DNA extracted from either of those sample types. The clonotype was recovered from a man in his fifties with COVID-19, enrolled during active disease. The sample comprised peripheral blood. The chain couples TRBV11-2 to TRBJ1-6, with 7 junctional bases fitting TRBD1. The sequenced DNA: TGTGCCAGCAGCCCTTGGGACAGTAATTCACCCCTCCACTTT. This encodes CASSPWDSNSPLHF. Supplemented by the reference TRBV11-2 and TRBJ1-6 proteins around the CDR3, the complete variable domain is EAGVAQSPRYKIIEKRQSVAFWCNPISGHATLYWYQQILGQGPKLLIQFQNNGVVDDSQLPKDRFSAERLKGVDSTLKIQPAKLEDSAVYLCASSPWDSNSPLHFGNGTRLTVT.